A selection of T cell receptor beta chains follows, all from one sample in a study of cytomegalovirus exposure and HLA in healthy donors. TCRdb's table, derived via immunoSEQ multiplex PCR, lists solely in-frame clones and lacks some. This repertoire shows about 190,000 clones, almost 80% found once; its top ten account for 1.5% to 2%. What was sequenced was PBMCs. The receptors were gathered from a woman younger than 30 in good health and CMV-seronegative. The CDR3 runs from the conserved cysteine through the conserved F or W. Fields, in order: V gene, J gene, D gene, CDR3 DNA, CDR3 protein. A D gene is named only where the DNA matches it firmly.

TRBV2	TRBJ1-1	NA	TGTGCCAGCAGTGAAGTCGGCAGGGACTCAAAGAAAGCTTTCTTT	CASSEVGRDSKKAFF
TRBV7-3	TRBJ1-1	NA	TGTGCCACCTCAATCAGGGCAGGCTCTGAAGCTTTCTTT	CATSIRAGSEAFF
TRBV27	TRBJ2-7	NA	TGTGCCAGCAGTTTAGCCCATTCTATTGCGGGGGACACCTACGAGCAGTACTTC	CASSLAHSIAGDTYEQYF
TRBV28	TRBJ2-1	TRBD2	TGTGCCAGCAGTCTCCCCGGGACTAGGGTCAATGAGCAGTTCTTC	CASSLPGTRVNEQFF
TRBV5-6	TRBJ1-2	NA	TGTGCCAGCAGCTTGGTGACAGGACTTTATGGCTACACCTTC	CASSLVTGLYGYTF
TRBV28	TRBJ2-5	NA	TGTGCCAGCAGACCAACGACAGGAGTCCAAGAGACCCAGTACTTC	CASRPTTGVQETQYF
TRBV7-9	TRBJ2-2	TRBD2	TGTGCCAGCAGCTCCTGGACTAGCGGGAGAGCGAACACCGGGGAGCTGTTTTTT	CASSSWTSGRANTGELFF
TRBV30	TRBJ1-6	NA	TGTGCCTGGAGTCGCGGGGGGAGCTCCTATAATTCACCCCTCCACTTT	CAWSRGGSSYNSPLHF
TRBV30	TRBJ2-2	TRBD2	TGTGCCTGGAGTAGACTAGCGGGAGGGGCCGGGGAGCTGTTTTTT	CAWSRLAGGAGELFF
TRBV5-1	TRBJ2-7	TRBD2	TGCGCCAGCAGCTTGGCCTGGGAGGGGTACGAGCAGTACTTC	CASSLAWEGYEQYF
TRBV7-5	TRBJ1-2	NA	TGTGCCAGAAGCATTCGGACAGGGTGGAACTATGGCTACACCTTC	CARSIRTGWNYGYTF
TRBV14	TRBJ1-6	NA	TGTGCCAGCAGCCTGACCGGGGGAGTACAAGTTTCACCCCTCCACTTT	CASSLTGGVQVSPLHF
TRBV7-8	TRBJ1-1	TRBD1	TGTGCCAGCAGCTTGGGGGGACAGGGAGAAGGGAACACTGAAGCTTTCTTT	CASSLGGQGEGNTEAFF
TRBV5-1	TRBJ1-1	TRBD1	TGCGCCAGCAGCTCGACAGGGGTTGGGCCTGAAGCTTTCTTT	CASSSTGVGPEAFF
TRBV7-6	TRBJ1-1	NA	TGTGCCAGCAGCCTCCCTACGGCAGCGGAAGCTTTCTTT	CASSLPTAAEAFF
TRBV7-9	TRBJ1-6	TRBD1	TGTGCCAGCAGCCCCGGGACAGGGACTAATTCACCCCTCCACTTT	CASSPGTGTNSPLHF